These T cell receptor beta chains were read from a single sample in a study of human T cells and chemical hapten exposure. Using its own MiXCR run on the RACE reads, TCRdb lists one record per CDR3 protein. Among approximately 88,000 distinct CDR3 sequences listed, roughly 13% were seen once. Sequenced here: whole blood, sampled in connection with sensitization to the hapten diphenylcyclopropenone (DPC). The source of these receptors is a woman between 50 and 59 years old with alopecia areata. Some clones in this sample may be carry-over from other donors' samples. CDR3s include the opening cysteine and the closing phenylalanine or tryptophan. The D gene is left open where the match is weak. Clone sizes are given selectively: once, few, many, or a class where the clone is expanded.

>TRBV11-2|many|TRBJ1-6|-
CASSSTSGAYNSPLHF
TGTGCCAGCAGCTCTACTTCAGGGGCCTATAATTCACCCCTCCACTTT
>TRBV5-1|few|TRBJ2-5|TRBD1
CASSDNLGQLETQYF
TGCGCCAGCAGCGACAACCTGGGACAGCTGGAGACCCAGTACTTC
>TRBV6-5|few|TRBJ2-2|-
CASSLRATGELFF
TGTGCCAGCAGTCTTCGGGCCACCGGGGAGCTGTTTTTT
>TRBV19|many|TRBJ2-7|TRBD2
CASSSPGLGPEQYF
TGTGCCAGTAGTTCCCCGGGACTAGGGCCCGAGCAGTACTTC
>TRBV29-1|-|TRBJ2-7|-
CSGAPGPDEQYF
TGCAGCGGGGCCCCAGGGCCCGACGAGCAGTACTTC
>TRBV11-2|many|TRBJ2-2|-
CASNPSVGELFF
TGTGCCAGCAACCCTTCGGTCGGGGAGCTGTTTTTT
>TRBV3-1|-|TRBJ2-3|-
CASSPFGQYTDTQYF
TGTGCCAGCAGCCCTTTTGGACAGTACACAGATACGCAGTATTTT
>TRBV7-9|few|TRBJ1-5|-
CASSLGTDNQPQHF
TGTGCCAGCAGCTTAGGGACGGATAATCAGCCCCAGCATTTT
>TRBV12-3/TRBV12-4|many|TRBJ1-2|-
CASSLLGAGGYTF
TGTGCCAGCAGTTTATTAGGGGCTGGTGGCTACACCTTC
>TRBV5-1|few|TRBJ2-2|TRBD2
CASSYVSGPTGELFF
TGCGCCAGCAGCTATGTTAGCGGGCCCACCGGGGAGCTGTTTTTT
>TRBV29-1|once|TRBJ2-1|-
CSVRTNGRTYNEQFF
TGCAGCGTAAGGACTAACGGGCGGACCTACAATGAGCAGTTCTTC
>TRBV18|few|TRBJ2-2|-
CASSPVPTLLGELFF
TGTGCCAGCTCACCTGTCCCGACACTTCTAGGGGAGCTGTTTTTT
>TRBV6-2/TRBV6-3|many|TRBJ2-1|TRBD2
CASTLAGEYNEQFF
TGTGCCAGCACCTTAGCGGGAGAGTACAATGAGCAGTTCTTC
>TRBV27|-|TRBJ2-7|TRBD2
CASSFNGRDSGYEQYF
TGTGCCAGCAGTTTCAACGGGAGGGACTCCGGCTACGAGCAGTACTTC
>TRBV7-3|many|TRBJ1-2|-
CASSNGYGYTF
TGTGCCAGCAGCAATGGCTATGGCTACACCTTC
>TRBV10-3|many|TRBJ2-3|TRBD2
CAIRSSGGRTDTQYF
TGTGCCATCAGATCGAGCGGGGGACGCACAGATACGCAGTATTTT
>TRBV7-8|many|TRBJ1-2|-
CASSLDRINGYTF
TGTGCCAGCAGCTTAGACAGGATTAATGGCTACACCTTC
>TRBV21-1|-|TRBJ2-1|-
CASSKRPRDSANEQFF
TGTGCCAGCAGCAAAAGGCCCCGGGACAGTGCAAATGAGCAGTTCTTC
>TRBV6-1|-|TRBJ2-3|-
CASSEEVAAVTDTQYF
TGTGCCAGCAGTGAAGAGGTAGCCGCAGTCACAGATACGCAGTATTTT
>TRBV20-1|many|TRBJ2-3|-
CSARFPEGTDTQYF
TGCAGTGCTAGATTCCCGGAGGGAACAGATACGCAGTATTTT
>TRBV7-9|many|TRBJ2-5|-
CASSLLMGPQETQYF
TGTGCCAGCAGCTTACTCATGGGACCCCAAGAGACCCAGTACTTC
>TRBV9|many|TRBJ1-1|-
CASSVGQTSFNTEAFF
TGTGCCAGCAGCGTAGGACAGACGTCGTTTAACACTGAAGCTTTCTTT
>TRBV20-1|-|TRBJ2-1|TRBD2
CSAEGLGNEQFF
TGCAGTGCTGAGGGACTAGGTAATGAGCAGTTCTTC
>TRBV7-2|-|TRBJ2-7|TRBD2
CASGHSSGGESSYEQYF
TGTGCCAGCGGACACTCTAGCGGAGGGGAAAGCTCCTACGAGCAGTACTTC
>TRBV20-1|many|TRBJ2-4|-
CSARVRHGLAKNIQYF
TGCAGTGCTAGGGTTCGTCACGGCCTAGCCAAAAACATTCAGTACTTC